Below, 28 T cell receptor beta chains from the same sample are listed, as sequenced in a study of beta chain features in type 1 diabetes. cDNA synthesis used the whole RNA isolate, giving expressed TCRB sequences. Repertoires were generated with immunoSEQ multiplex PCR, while TCRdb's copy carries only in-frame clones and drops some. The profile shows about 260,000 clones, more than 65% of them singletons. The source material was naive CD4+ T cells from blood. The receptors here all came from a man aged 25-45 years in good health.

This clone was seen more than once but under ten times. The CDR3 region is CASSLGHRGYNEQFF. The CDR3 nucleotides read TGTGCCAGCAGCTTAGGCCACAGGGGCTACAATGAGCAGTTCTTC. V usage is TRBV7-2 and J usage is TRBJ2-1, with 7 bases aligning to TRBD1. The CDR3 runs to 15 residues. The J segment lost 3 bases and the V segment lost 1 base, leaving 3 bases of the junction unmatched. Germline V gives CDR1 SGHTA, CDR2 FQGNSA.

Note on this clone: Other DNA sequences within the sample encode an identical CDR3. The rearrangement joins TRBV29-1 to TRBJ1-1; tentative D call: TRBD1 (5 bases). V was pared by 4 bases and J by 0 bases, with 6 bases between. The germline gives CDR1 SQVTM, CDR2 ANQGSEA. There are 12 residues in the CDR3. Written as DNA, the CDR3 is TGCAGCGTTGGACAGATGAACACTGAAGCTTTCTTT. This codes for CSVGQMNTEAFF.

The chain links TRBV25-1 to TRBJ1-5; 12 bases fit TRBD1. This CDR3 comprises 15 residues. V shed 4 bases and J 6 bases; nucleotides not matched to a gene: 4. Germline values: CDR1 MGHDK, CDR2 SYGVNS. The CDR3 coding sequence is TGTGCCAGCAGTGCGGGGACAGGGGGCACTCAGCCCCAGCATTTT. Encoded protein: CASSAGTGGTQPQHF.

This rearrangement joins TRBV30 to TRBJ1-1; TRBD1 is a possible D gene (5 bases). The CDR3 has 13 residues. Germline V gene sequence: CDR1 GTSNPN, CDR2 SVGIG (reference sequence). Trimming shortened V by 8 bases and J by 1 base, and 14 bases separated the two germline ends. CDR3 in DNA: TGTGCCAGAGTTAACAGGAGGAACACTGAAGCTTTCTTT. It specifies CARVNRRNTEAFF.

The rearrangement uses TRBV18 and TRBJ1-6; D gene uncertain. The CDR3 totals 13 residues. Germline CDR1 and CDR2: KGHSH and LQKENI. V was pared by 0 bases and J by 10 bases, with 7 bases between. CDR3 coding DNA: TGTGCCAGCTCACCACCGCAGAGCTCACCCCTCCACTTT. Translation: CASSPPQSSPLHF.

This clone was counted between two and nine times. V gene TRBV7-2 combines with J gene TRBJ2-3; TRBD2 aligns across 11 bases. In germline, CDR1 is SGHTA, CDR2 FQGNSA. The V segment lost 6 bases and the J segment 8 bases; nucleotides outside the gene matches: 10. The CDR3 totals 15 residues. The CDR3 bases are TGTGCCAGCAGTACTAGCGGGGGCAAGAAGGGTACGCAGTATTTT. Translation: CASSTSGGKKGTQYF.

The chain has TRBV25-1 and TRBJ2-3, with D perhaps TRBD2 (6 bases). Deletions cut 6 bases from V and 4 bases from J, with 11 bases between. The CDR3 runs 13 residues. CDR1 MGHDK and CDR2 SYGVNS come from the germline V gene. CDR3: CASSAPGADTQYF. In DNA form, the CDR3 reads TGTGCCAGCAGCGCCCCGGGGGCAGATACGCAGTATTTT.

This chain uses TRBV27 with TRBJ2-1, with 7 bases aligning to TRBD2. The junction had 11 bases not matched to a gene; V was cut back by 5 bases and J by 4 bases. Germline lookup yields CDR1 MNHEY and CDR2 SMNVEV (reference sequence). The CDR3 length is 16 residues. In DNA, the CDR3 is TGTGCCAGCAGTCCCTACTTTAGCGGGTTTTACAATGAGCAGTTCTTC. Translating it yields CASSPYFSGFYNEQFF.

This chain uses TRBV7-2 with TRBJ2-7; D is ambiguous. This CDR3 comprises 14 residues. Germline V gene sequence: CDR1 SGHTA, CDR2 FQGNSA. V lost 1 base to trimming and J lost 2 bases, with 9 bases between them. This chain's CDR3 is CASSLGAGAYEQYF. For the CDR3, the DNA is TGTGCCAGCAGCTTAGGGGCAGGAGCCTACGAGCAGTACTTC.

The rearrangement uses TRBV29-1 and TRBJ2-2; D could derive from TRBD1 or TRBD2 (5 bases each). V was pared by 7 bases and J by 6 bases, with 21 bases between. This CDR3 region has 15 residues. Germline CDR1 SQVTM, CDR2 ANQGSEA. The CDR3: CSARDPVISPGELFF. The DNA for the CDR3 is TGCAGCGCACGGGACCCCGTCATATCACCCGGGGAGCTGTTTTTT.

This chain uses TRBV4-2 with TRBJ2-7; TRBD1 might be the D (5 bases). Between the trimmed V and J ends, which lost 4 bases and 6 bases, there was a span of 13 bases. Looked up from germline, CDR1 is LGHNA and CDR2 is YNFKEQ. The CDR3 length is 13 residues. The chain's CDR3 is CASSPDISGEQYF. CDR3 in DNA: TGTGCCAGCAGCCCGGACATATCCGGCGAGCAGTACTTC.

This clone occurred a few times. The V and J genes are TRBV7-2 and TRBJ1-5; 8 bases align to TRBD1. CDR1 is SGHTA, CDR2 FQGNSA, per germline. The CDR3 runs to 16 residues. The V gene end was trimmed by 0 bases and the J gene end by 7 bases; junction bases not matched to a gene: 8. The CDR3: CASSLAGARGQQPQHF. CDR3 coding DNA: TGTGCCAGCAGCTTAGCAGGGGCCAGGGGGCAACAGCCCCAGCATTTT.

This clone was detected only a few times. The chain employs TRBV10-2 and TRBJ2-1, with 9 positions matching TRBD2. The CDR3 length is 17 residues. Germline CDR1 WSHSY, CDR2 SAAADI. Trimming took 0 bases from V and 2 from J; bases not matched to a gene: 5. The CDR3 reads CASSESIAGATYNEQFF. The CDR3 region has the DNA TGCGCCAGCAGTGAGTCAATAGCGGGAGCTACCTACAATGAGCAGTTCTTC.

CDR3 DNA sequence: TGCGCCAGCAACCCCGGGGAGTTGGTGAACACTGAAGCTTTCTTT. The encoded protein is CASNPGELVNTEAFF. The J gene is TRBJ1-1, the V gene TRBV5-1; D unresolved. The germline CDR1 and CDR2 sequences are SGHRS and YFSETQ. V gave up 6 bases and J gave up 0 bases, with 15 bases separating them. This CDR3 comprises 15 residues.

This chain joins TRBV7-8 and TRBJ2-7; 7 positions match TRBD1. Germline CDR1 is SGHVS and CDR2 is FQNEAQ. The ends lost 6 bases at V and 6 bases at J; junction bases unmatched: 14. This CDR3 region has 15 residues. The CDR3 here is CASSLHRGPRLEQYF. In DNA, the CDR3 is TGTGCCAGCAGTCTGCACAGGGGCCCCAGGCTCGAGCAGTACTTC. Together with reference TRBV7-8 and TRBJ2-7, the CDR3 gives the full variable domain: GAGVSQSPRYKVAKRGQDVALRCDPISGHVSLFWYQQALGQGPEFLTYFQNEAQLDKSGLPSDRFFAERPEGSVSTLKIQRTQQEDSAVYLCASSLHRGPRLEQYFGPGTRLTVT.

Concerning this clone itself: This sample also contains other DNA sequences that code for the same CDR3. The chain recombines TRBV29-1 with TRBJ2-7, with 12 nucleotides matching TRBD2. V trimming: 6 bases; J trimming: 3 bases; junction bases outside the gene matches: 0. CDR1 is SQVTM and CDR2 is ANQGSEA in the germline V gene. CDR3 length: 12 amino acids. The CDR3 nucleotides read TGCAGCGTGACTAGCGGGAGCTACGAGCAGTACTTC. Translated: CSVTSGSYEQYF.

In its sample, this clone was seen a few times. The sample holds other DNA sequences that translate to the same CDR3. The rearrangement joins TRBV7-9 to TRBJ2-5; no reliable D call. The V gene lost 5 bases and the J gene lost 1 base, with 2 bases spanning the gap. The CDR3 spans 11 residues. Germline assignment: CDR1 SEHNR and CDR2 FQNEAQ (reference sequence). CDR3 nucleotide sequence: TGTGCCAGCAGCCTCCAAGAGACCCAGTACTTC. Its protein product is CASSLQETQYF.

The V gene is TRBV29-1, the J gene TRBJ2-3, with D possibly being TRBD1 or TRBD2 (5 bases each). The CDR3 extends over 14 amino acids. V shed 2 bases and J shed 4 bases, with 13 bases lying between them. The V gene's germline CDR1 is SQVTM and CDR2 ANQGSEA. CDR3 DNA sequence: TGCAGCGTTGAACCCTCGGGACGCCCAGATACGCAGTATTTT. Protein: CSVEPSGRPDTQYF.

The chain has TRBV5-6 and TRBJ1-2; D remains ambiguous. The CDR3 has 14 residues. CDR1 is SGHDT and CDR2 is YYEEEE in the germline V gene. Trimming removed 4 bases from V and 2 bases from J, with 12 bases in between. CDR3 amino acids: CASSPPGRNYGYTF. In DNA, the CDR3 is TGTGCCAGCAGCCCCCCTGGGCGGAACTATGGCTACACCTTC.

The chain combines TRBV29-1 with TRBJ1-2; a possible D gene is TRBD1 (5 bases). Germline CDR1 and CDR2: SQVTM and ANQGSEA. This CDR3 has 12 amino acids. Trimming stripped 4 bases from V and 4 bases from J, with 10 bases between. The CDR3 region has the DNA TGCAGCGTTGGCAGGGTTAGCTATGGCTACACCTTC. Translation gives CSVGRVSYGYTF. Variable domain in full (rest from reference TRBV29-1 and TRBJ1-2): SAVISQKPSRDICQRGTSLTIQCQVDSQVTMMFWYRQQPGQSLTLIATANQGSEATYESGFVIDKFPISRPNLTFSTLTVSNMSPEDSSIYLCSVGRVSYGYTFGSGTRLTVV.

The chain is built from TRBV30 and TRBJ2-2; 10 bases line up with TRBD1. The CDR3 is 15 residues long. The J segment lost 6 bases and the V segment lost 4 bases, leaving 8 bases of the junction unmatched. In germline, CDR1 is GTSNPN, CDR2 SVGIG (reference sequence). Here the CDR3 reads CAWTPGQGRSGELFF. CDR3 nucleotides: TGTGCCTGGACCCCGGGACAGGGGCGATCCGGGGAGCTGTTTTTT.

The chain employs TRBV15 and TRBJ2-6; D might be TRBD1 or TRBD2, each matching 5 bases. V lost 1 base and J 4 bases, leaving 8 bases between the germline ends. The CDR3 covers 15 residues. CDR1 and CDR2 (germline): LNHNV, YYDKDF (reference sequence). CDR3 in amino acids: CATSRGGAGANVLTF. In DNA, the CDR3 is TGTGCCACCAGCAGAGGAGGGGCCGGGGCCAACGTCCTGACTTTC.

The gene calls are TRBV29-1 and TRBJ1-1, with a tentative D call TRBD1 (5 bases). CDR3 length equals 12 residues. V lost 4 bases, J lost 7 bases, and 13 bases lay in between. Germline V lookup: CDR1 SQVTM, CDR2 ANQGSEA. The CDR3 nucleotides read TGCAGCGTTGCCCCCAGGGCTCTTGAAGCTTTCTTT. Translated: CSVAPRALEAFF.

The chain has TRBV7-2 and TRBJ2-4; D may correspond to TRBD1 or TRBD2 (5 bases each). In germline, CDR1 is SGHTA, CDR2 FQGNSA. This CDR3 is 18 amino acids long. The V and J ends lost 6 bases and 0 bases respectively, with 21 bases between them. CDR3 sequence reads: CASSLRDGQAIAKNIQYF. As DNA, the CDR3 is TGTGCCAGCAGTCTCCGGGACGGGCAGGCTATAGCCAAAAACATTCAGTACTTC.

The J gene is TRBJ1-5, the V gene TRBV2, with D unresolved. The germline V gene has CDR1 SNHLY and CDR2 FYNNEI. V was clipped by 3 bases and J by 7 bases, with 10 bases between them. The CDR3 contains 13 residues. CDR3: CASSDAWAQPQHF. The CDR3 DNA sequence: TGTGCCAGCAGTGACGCCTGGGCCCAGCCCCAGCATTTT.

The gene calls are TRBV29-1 and TRBJ2-2; D not certain. This CDR3 has 13 amino acids. Between the trimmed V and J ends, which lost 6 bases and 5 bases, there was a span of 13 bases. The germline V gene encodes CDR1 SQVTM and CDR2 ANQGSEA. The CDR3 loop reads CSVWTGWTGELFF. DNA for the CDR3: TGCAGCGTGTGGACCGGGTGGACCGGGGAGCTGTTTTTT.

The rearrangement uses TRBV29-1 and TRBJ2-1, with 8 bases lining up with TRBD2. The length of the CDR3 is 12 residues. In germline, CDR1 is SQVTM, CDR2 ANQGSEA. The junction had 14 bases not matched to a gene; V was cut back by 7 bases and J by 15 bases. CDR3 protein: CSGNSGLAGRFF. The CDR3 DNA is TGCAGCGGCAATAGTGGGCTAGCGGGTCGGTTCTTC.

The V and J genes are TRBV28 and TRBJ2-5; D perhaps matches TRBD2 (6 bases). Germline-derived CDR1 and CDR2 are MDHEN and SYDVKM. The CDR3 covers 15 residues. Trimming shortened V by 5 bases and J by 3 bases, and 16 bases separated the two germline ends. This CDR3 is CASSPRLVPKETQYF. In DNA, the CDR3 is TGTGCCAGCAGTCCCCGACTAGTACCGAAAGAGACCCAGTACTTC.